This entry lists 17 T cell receptor beta chains sequenced from one sample in a study of response to subunit inactivated influenza vaccine. One entry per CDR3 protein results from TCRdb running MiXCR on the RT-PCR reads. Of approximately 160,000 distinct CDR3 sequences listed, approximately 12% were seen once; the top ten hold roughly a third. Sequenced here: CD8+ T cells sorted from PBMCs, sampled roughly 24 months after vaccination. These receptors all come from a man aged 50 to 69 who received an inactivated influenza vaccine.

The table lists this clonotype with a few counts. The chain has TRBV11-2 and TRBJ2-7, with unresolved D. V was pared by 5 bases and J by 4 bases, with 24 bases between. The CDR3 extends over 17 amino acids. Germline V gene data show CDR1 as SGHAT and CDR2 as FQNNGV. CDR3 residues: CASSPGSRRSLGYEQYF. The CDR3 coding sequence is TGTGCCAGCAGCCCCGGTAGCCGTAGATCGTTGGGGTACGAGCAGTACTTC.

This clonotype was counted only a few times. This chain joins TRBV20-1 and TRBJ2-1, with D possibly being TRBD2 (6 bases). The CDR3 is 11 residues long. Trimming removed 3 bases from V and 9 bases from J, with 9 bases in between. The germline CDR1 and CDR2 sequences are DFQATT and SNEGSKA (reference sequence). Written as DNA, the CDR3 is TGCAGTGCTAGTATCGGGGGTGAGCAGTTCTTC. Translated, it gives CSASIGGEQFF.

This clonotype occurred a few times. The V and J genes are TRBV3-1 and TRBJ2-4; TRBD1 matches at 7 bases. The V segment lost 0 bases and the J segment 4 bases; nucleotides outside the gene matches: 18. Germline CDR1 is LGHDT and CDR2 is YNNKEL (reference sequence). The CDR3 has 20 residues. The CDR3 loop reads CASSQDPTARQGLGKNIQYF. CDR3 in DNA: TGTGCCAGCAGCCAAGATCCGACCGCACGACAGGGTTTAGGAAAAAACATTCAGTACTTC.

This clonotype was detected only a few times. This chain joins TRBV4-1 and TRBJ2-7; 8 bases align to TRBD1. V shed 0 bases and J 7 bases; nucleotides not matched to a gene: 8. The CDR3 runs to 15 residues. Germline loops: CDR1 MGHRA, CDR2 YSYEKL. For the CDR3, the DNA is TGCGCCAGCAGCCAAGATCTCCAGGGGGCGGGGGAGCAGTACTTC. Its translation is CASSQDLQGAGEQYF.

This clonotype was observed a handful of times. The J gene is TRBJ2-1, the V gene TRBV7-8; 8 nucleotides agree with TRBD2. This CDR3 contains 17 residues. CDR1 is SGHVS and CDR2 is FQNEAQ in the germline V gene. V lost 5 bases, J lost 0 bases, and 9 bases stayed unmatched. In nucleotides, the CDR3 is TGTGCCAGCAGCCCCCCAGAGAGCGGGAGCTCCTACAATGAGCAGTTCTTC. Translated, it gives CASSPPESGSSYNEQFF.

This clonotype was counted between two and nine times. This chain links TRBV10-3 with TRBJ2-1; 7 positions match TRBD1. The germline V gene encodes CDR1 ENHRY and CDR2 SYGVKD. This CDR3 region has 14 residues. After removal of 2 bases from V and 8 bases from J, the junction contained 6 bases not matched to a gene. CDR3 nucleotides: TGTGCCATCAGTGAGCCGGGACAGCTGGATGAGCAGTTCTTC. This sequence encodes CAISEPGQLDEQFF.

V usage is TRBV9 and J usage is TRBJ2-3; 8 bases fit TRBD2. This CDR3 contains 17 residues. Germline loops: CDR1 SGDLS, CDR2 YYNGEE. The V gene end was trimmed by 3 bases and the J gene end by 3 bases; junction bases not matched to a gene: 12. The CDR3 loop reads CASSAPLSGGSTDTQYF. The CDR3 DNA sequence: TGTGCCAGCAGCGCTCCCTTAAGCGGGGGTTCGACAGATACGCAGTATTTT.

The gene calls are TRBV7-2 and TRBJ2-3; 9 bases align to TRBD1. The CDR3 covers 17 residues. From germline, CDR1 is SGHTA and CDR2 FQGNSA. V trimming: 4 bases; J trimming: 2 bases; junction bases outside the gene matches: 10. This CDR3 is CASSSDRGWYSTDTQYF. CDR3 DNA: TGTGCCAGCAGCTCGGACAGGGGATGGTATTCCACAGATACGCAGTATTTT.

This clonotype was seen more than once but under ten times. The genes are TRBV5-5 and TRBJ2-1; TRBD2 might be the D (5 bases). V was cut by 5 bases and J by 1 base, with 10 bases left in between. The CDR3 is 14 amino acids. Germline V gene data show CDR1 as SGHKS and CDR2 as YYEKEE (reference sequence). The CDR3 DNA reads as TGTGCCAGCAGAGTACGGGATTCCTACAATGAGCAGTTCTTC. Its translation is CASRVRDSYNEQFF. The whole variable domain, remainder taken from reference TRBV5-5 and TRBJ2-1, is DAGVTQSPTHLIKTRGQQVTLRCSPISGHKSVSWYQQVLGQGPQFIFQYYEKEERGRGNFPDRFSARQFPNYSSELNVNALLLGDSALYLCASRVRDSYNEQFFGPGTRLTVL.

There are a few counts of this clonotype. This sequence joins TRBV7-8 and TRBJ2-3; D remains ambiguous. V was clipped by 1 base and J by 4 bases, with 6 bases between them. Germline V CDR1 and CDR2: SGHVS, FQNEAQ. The CDR3 is 13 amino acids. The DNA for the CDR3 is TGTGCCAGCAGCTTAGTGCCAGCAGATACGCAGTATTTT. As protein: CASSLVPADTQYF. The full variable domain, rest sourced from reference TRBV7-8 and TRBJ2-3, is GAGVSQSPRYKVAKRGQDVALRCDPISGHVSLFWYQQALGQGPEFLTYFQNEAQLDKSGLPSDRFFAERPEGSVSTLKIQRTQQEDSAVYLCASSLVPADTQYFGPGTRLTVL.

The rearrangement joins TRBV10-3 to TRBJ2-7; 10 positions match TRBD1. V lost 10 bases to trimming and J lost 3 bases; unmatched junction nucleotides: 6. The CDR3 contains 13 residues. Germline values: CDR1 ENHRY, CDR2 SYGVKD. The CDR3 reads CATWDRGVYEQYF. The CDR3 nucleotides are TGTGCCACCTGGGACAGGGGTGTCTACGAGCAGTACTTC.

The chain recombines TRBV27 with TRBJ2-7, with TRBD1 identical over 8 bases. CDR3 length: 14 residues. Germline CDR1 and CDR2: MNHEY and SMNVEV (reference sequence). Trimming removed 5 bases from V and 3 bases from J; junction bases left unmatched: 6. CDR3 coding DNA: TGTGCCAGCAGTCCCGGGACAGGTCTCTACGAGCAGTACTTC. It codes for CASSPGTGLYEQYF.

The chain couples TRBV6-2 or TRBV6-3 to TRBJ2-5, with 13 bases lining up with TRBD2. After removal of 4 bases from V and 13 bases from J, the junction contained 6 bases not matched to a gene. The CDR3 runs to 13 residues. Germline CDR1 MNHEY, CDR2 SVGEGT. The CDR3 region is CASSLGLAGTGYF. The CDR3 DNA follows: TGTGCCAGCAGTTTGGGACTAGCGGGGACCGGGTACTTC.

CDR3 DNA sequence: TGCAGCGTTGAAGAAGGTCACAGGGCCTTCACAGATACGCAGTATTTT. It is translated as CSVEEGHRAFTDTQYF. V is TRBV29-1 and J is TRBJ2-3, with D maybe TRBD1 (6 bases). The CDR3 is 16 residues long. Per germline, CDR1 SQVTM and CDR2 ANQGSEA. The V end was cut by 0 bases, the J end by 2 bases, with 15 bases between.

The V gene is TRBV11-3, the J gene TRBJ2-2; no clear D. V was cut by 5 bases and J by 0 bases, with 4 bases left in between. Germline V CDR1 and CDR2: SGHNT, YENEEA. CDR3 length: 13 amino acids. CDR3 sequence (DNA): TGTGCCAGCAGCGGACCGAACACCGGGGAGCTGTTTTTT. This sequence encodes CASSGPNTGELFF.

This clonotype has ten or more counts. The chain joins TRBV13 to TRBJ2-2; 12 bases agree with TRBD2. The germline V gene has CDR1 PRHDT and CDR2 FYEKMQ (reference sequence). After removal of 5 bases from V and 3 bases from J, the junction contained 1 base not matched to a gene. The CDR3 loop spans 15 amino acids. The CDR3 sequence: CASSTSGRHTGELFF. The CDR3 nucleotides read TGTGCCAGCAGCACTAGCGGGAGGCACACCGGGGAGCTGTTTTTT.

The table lists this clonotype with a few counts. The J gene is TRBJ2-3, the V gene TRBV20-1; either TRBD1 or TRBD2 may supply D (6 bases each). Germline assignment: CDR1 DFQATT and CDR2 SNEGSKA (reference sequence). CDR3 size: 15 residues. V was trimmed by 1 base and J by 2 bases, leaving 13 bases between them. CDR3 in amino acids: CSARVRGRYTDTQYF. The CDR3 nucleotides are TGCAGTGCTAGAGTTCGGGGGCGATACACAGATACGCAGTATTTT.